A selection of T cell receptor beta chains follows, all from one sample in a study of control samples from healthy donors and cancer patients. Clones were read by immunoSEQ multiplex PCR, and TCRdb kept only the in-frame ones, dropping some. The sample shows approximately 100,000 clones, around 90% of them seen only once. Sample: blood. These receptors came from a human donor in good health. The donor label of this sample is uncertain. The CDR3 runs from the conserved cysteine through the conserved F or W. Each record gives: clone size, J gene, D gene, CDR3 length, V gene, CDR3 protein, CDR3 DNA. A D gene is named only where the DNA matches it firmly. A row's size may be missing; if present it is once, few, many or a size class.

clone size: .
J gene: TRBJ1-3
D gene: .
CDR3 length: 15
V gene: TRBV10-2
CDR3 protein: CATSEGGGPGNTIYF
CDR3 DNA: TGCGCCACCAGCGAAGGGGGGGGGCCTGGAAACACCATATATTTT

clone size: .
J gene: TRBJ1-3
D gene: .
CDR3 length: 16
V gene: TRBV9
CDR3 protein: CASSARGQGGGNTIYF
CDR3 DNA: TGTGCCAGCAGCGCGAGAGGCCAGGGTGGAGGAAACACCATATATTTT

clone size: .
J gene: TRBJ1-2
D gene: .
CDR3 length: 13
V gene: TRBV2
CDR3 protein: CASQGGANYGYTF
CDR3 DNA: TGTGCCAGCCAAGGGGGGGCTAACTATGGCTACACCTTC

clone size: .
J gene: TRBJ1-1
D gene: .
CDR3 length: 13
V gene: TRBV6-6
CDR3 protein: CASLRGAGGEAFF
CDR3 DNA: TGTGCCAGCCTCCGGGGTGCGGGGGGTGAAGCTTTCTTT

clone size: .
J gene: TRBJ2-1
D gene: .
CDR3 length: 12
V gene: TRBV5-1
CDR3 protein: CASRIRDNEQFF
CDR3 DNA: TGCGCCAGCAGAATCCGGGACAATGAGCAGTTCTTC

clone size: .
J gene: TRBJ2-5
D gene: .
CDR3 length: 13
V gene: TRBV5-4
CDR3 protein: CASSLGTSETQYF
CDR3 DNA: TGTGCCAGCAGCTTGGGGACTTCAGAGACCCAGTACTTC

clone size: .
J gene: TRBJ2-6
D gene: .
CDR3 length: 14
V gene: TRBV10-3
CDR3 protein: CAIRQGLGANVLTF
CDR3 DNA: TGTGCCATCAGGCAGGGACTTGGGGCCAACGTCCTGACTTTC

clone size: few
J gene: TRBJ1-2
D gene: .
CDR3 length: 14
V gene: TRBV6-5
CDR3 protein: CASSYQQISYGYTF
CDR3 DNA: TGTGCCAGCAGTTACCAACAGATATCCTATGGCTACACCTTC

clone size: .
J gene: TRBJ1-5
D gene: .
CDR3 length: 14
V gene: TRBV19
CDR3 protein: CASRGQGQNQPQHF
CDR3 DNA: TGTGCCAGTAGAGGGCAGGGGCAGAATCAGCCCCAGCATTTT

clone size: .
J gene: TRBJ1-4
D gene: .
CDR3 length: 15
V gene: TRBV7-9
CDR3 protein: CASSLRQATNEKLFF
CDR3 DNA: TGTGCCAGCAGCCTCCGACAAGCAACTAATGAAAAACTGTTTTTT

clone size: .
J gene: TRBJ1-3
D gene: .
CDR3 length: 13
V gene: TRBV25-1
CDR3 protein: CASQKGSGNTIYF
CDR3 DNA: TGTGCCAGCCAAAAGGGCTCTGGAAACACCATATATTTT

clone size: .
J gene: TRBJ1-5
D gene: TRBD1
CDR3 length: 15
V gene: TRBV19
CDR3 protein: CASRRPGQGGQPQHF
CDR3 DNA: TGTGCCAGTAGACGTCCGGGACAGGGGGGTCAGCCCCAGCATTTT

clone size: .
J gene: TRBJ1-5
D gene: TRBD1
CDR3 length: 14
V gene: TRBV12-5
CDR3 protein: CASGRDREHQPQHF
CDR3 DNA: TGTGCTAGTGGCCGCGACAGGGAACACCAGCCCCAGCATTTT

clone size: .
J gene: TRBJ1-1
D gene: .
CDR3 length: 14
V gene: TRBV6-5
CDR3 protein: CASSYSVGNGEAFF
CDR3 DNA: TGTGCCAGCAGTTACTCAGTCGGGAATGGTGAAGCTTTCTTT

clone size: .
J gene: TRBJ1-6
D gene: .
CDR3 length: 14
V gene: TRBV6-5
CDR3 protein: CASSYSIGNSPLHF
CDR3 DNA: TGTGCCAGCAGTTACAGTATCGGCAATTCACCCCTCCACTTT

clone size: .
J gene: TRBJ1-5
D gene: .
CDR3 length: 13
V gene: TRBV3-1/TRBV3-2
CDR3 protein: CASSQGLGQPQHF
CDR3 DNA: TGTGCCAGCAGCCAAGGGTTGGGGCAGCCCCAGCATTTT

clone size: .
J gene: TRBJ2-3
D gene: .
CDR3 length: 12
V gene: TRBV28
CDR3 protein: CASGGEARAQYF
CDR3 DNA: TGTGCCAGCGGGGGCGAAGCCCGAGCGCAGTATTTT

clone size: .
J gene: TRBJ2-5
D gene: .
CDR3 length: 13
V gene: TRBV6-2/TRBV6-3
CDR3 protein: CASSRTAQETQYF
CDR3 DNA: TGTGCCAGCAGCCGGACAGCCCAAGAGACCCAGTACTTC

clone size: .
J gene: TRBJ2-5
D gene: TRBD1
CDR3 length: 15
V gene: TRBV7-6
CDR3 protein: CASSPTGTGGETQYF
CDR3 DNA: TGTGCCAGCAGCCCTACCGGAACAGGGGGCGAGACCCAGTACTTC

clone size: .
J gene: TRBJ2-6
D gene: .
CDR3 length: 17
V gene: TRBV19
CDR3 protein: CASSRASGVTGANVLTF
CDR3 DNA: TGTGCCAGTAGTCGAGCTTCAGGGGTTACTGGGGCCAACGTCCTGACTTTC

clone size: .
J gene: TRBJ2-7
D gene: .
CDR3 length: 15
V gene: TRBV6-6
CDR3 protein: CASSYVFGRDHEQYF
CDR3 DNA: TGTGCCAGCAGTTATGTGTTTGGGCGCGACCACGAGCAGTACTTC

clone size: .
J gene: TRBJ2-6
D gene: .
CDR3 length: 14
V gene: TRBV6-5
CDR3 protein: CASSFVSGANVLTF
CDR3 DNA: TGTGCCAGCAGTTTTGTCTCTGGGGCCAACGTCCTGACTTTC

clone size: .
J gene: TRBJ1-6
D gene: .
CDR3 length: 14
V gene: TRBV19
CDR3 protein: CASSPTGSNSPLHF
CDR3 DNA: TGTGCCAGTAGCCCGACAGGTTCTAATTCACCCCTCCACTTT

clone size: .
J gene: TRBJ2-7
D gene: .
CDR3 length: 16
V gene: TRBV25-1
CDR3 protein: CASSEARQWLRAEQYF
CDR3 DNA: TGTGCCAGCAGTGAAGCCCGTCAGTGGTTACGGGCGGAGCAGTACTTC

clone size: .
J gene: TRBJ1-1
D gene: .
CDR3 length: 14
V gene: TRBV29-1
CDR3 protein: CSVHPQGPYTEAFF
CDR3 DNA: TGCAGCGTCCATCCACAGGGCCCCTACACTGAAGCTTTCTTT

clone size: .
J gene: TRBJ2-3
D gene: TRBD2
CDR3 length: 16
V gene: TRBV11-1
CDR3 protein: CASSLNRGGPADTQYF
CDR3 DNA: TGTGCCAGCAGTTTAAACCGGGGGGGGCCGGCAGATACGCAGTATTTT

clone size: .
J gene: TRBJ2-1
D gene: TRBD1
CDR3 length: 14
V gene: TRBV5-1
CDR3 protein: CASSVGQGYNEQFF
CDR3 DNA: TGCGCCAGCAGCGTTGGACAGGGCTACAATGAGCAGTTCTTC

clone size: .
J gene: TRBJ2-3
D gene: .
CDR3 length: 15
V gene: TRBV7-2
CDR3 protein: CASSLTGTSTDTQYF
CDR3 DNA: TGTGCCAGCAGCTTGACGGGGACTAGCACAGATACGCAGTATTTT

clone size: .
J gene: TRBJ2-7
D gene: .
CDR3 length: 12
V gene: TRBV6-1
CDR3 protein: CASSYTRTEQYF
CDR3 DNA: TGTGCCAGCAGTTATACACGGACGGAGCAGTACTTC

clone size: .
J gene: TRBJ2-2
D gene: TRBD2
CDR3 length: 15
V gene: TRBV11-2
CDR3 protein: CASRRGGTNTGELFF
CDR3 DNA: TGTGCCAGCAGGCGCGGGGGGACGAACACCGGGGAGCTGTTTTTT

clone size: .
J gene: TRBJ2-2
D gene: .
CDR3 length: 15
V gene: TRBV6-5
CDR3 protein: CASSYDLGDTGELFF
CDR3 DNA: TGTGCCAGCAGTTACGACCTGGGGGACACCGGGGAGCTGTTTTTT

clone size: .
J gene: TRBJ2-3
D gene: .
CDR3 length: 12
V gene: TRBV12-3/TRBV12-4
CDR3 protein: CASRRGQLTQYF
CDR3 DNA: TGTGCCAGCAGACGAGGACAGTTGACGCAGTATTTT

clone size: .
J gene: TRBJ1-6
D gene: .
CDR3 length: 15
V gene: TRBV27
CDR3 protein: CASSLSGLGNSPLHF
CDR3 DNA: TGTGCCAGCAGTTTATCGGGGTTGGGCAATTCACCCCTCCACTTT

clone size: .
J gene: TRBJ1-6
D gene: .
CDR3 length: 14
V gene: TRBV19
CDR3 protein: CASSIDTGFGPLHF
CDR3 DNA: TGTGCCAGTAGTATTGACACAGGGTTTGGACCCCTCCACTTT

clone size: once
J gene: TRBJ1-3
D gene: .
CDR3 length: 15
V gene: TRBV19
CDR3 protein: CASSMPGSSGNTIYF
CDR3 DNA: TGTGCCAGTAGTATGCCCGGAAGCTCTGGAAACACCATATATTTT

clone size: .
J gene: TRBJ1-4
D gene: .
CDR3 length: 13
V gene: TRBV3-1/TRBV3-2
CDR3 protein: CASSQEAGKKLFF
CDR3 DNA: TGTGCCAGCAGCCAAGAAGCAGGGAAAAAACTGTTTTTT

clone size: .
J gene: TRBJ2-1
D gene: .
CDR3 length: 11
V gene: TRBV20-1
CDR3 protein: CSARGPNEQFF
CDR3 DNA: TGCAGTGCCAGGGGTCCCAATGAGCAGTTCTTC

clone size: .
J gene: TRBJ2-3
D gene: .
CDR3 length: 14
V gene: TRBV30
CDR3 protein: CAWSVYQYTDTQYF
CDR3 DNA: TGTGCCTGGAGTGTATACCAATACACAGATACGCAGTATTTT

clone size: .
J gene: TRBJ1-6
D gene: .
CDR3 length: 13
V gene: TRBV5-4
CDR3 protein: CASMGGINSPLHF
CDR3 DNA: TGTGCCAGCATGGGAGGAATAAATTCACCCCTCCACTTT

clone size: .
J gene: TRBJ2-5
D gene: .
CDR3 length: 12
V gene: TRBV15
CDR3 protein: CATSRDLGTQYF
CDR3 DNA: TGTGCCACCAGCAGAGATTTGGGGACCCAGTACTTC

clone size: .
J gene: TRBJ1-6
D gene: .
CDR3 length: 15
V gene: TRBV30
CDR3 protein: CAWKSRSSYNSPLHF
CDR3 DNA: TGTGCCTGGAAAAGTAGGAGCTCCTATAATTCACCCCTCCACTTT

clone size: .
J gene: TRBJ2-7
D gene: .
CDR3 length: 14
V gene: TRBV5-5
CDR3 protein: CASTSVYPSGEQYF
CDR3 DNA: TGTGCCAGCACCAGCGTGTACCCTAGTGGCGAGCAGTACTTC

clone size: once
J gene: TRBJ1-2
D gene: .
CDR3 length: 15
V gene: TRBV10-3
CDR3 protein: CAISDLDRNNYGYTF
CDR3 DNA: TGTGCCATCAGTGACCTAGACAGGAATAACTATGGCTACACCTTC

clone size: .
J gene: TRBJ2-2
D gene: TRBD1
CDR3 length: 15
V gene: TRBV2
CDR3 protein: CASRGTGGNTGELFF
CDR3 DNA: TGTGCCAGCAGGGGGACAGGGGGAAACACCGGGGAGCTGTTTTTT

clone size: .
J gene: TRBJ1-4
D gene: .
CDR3 length: 13
V gene: TRBV18
CDR3 protein: CASSSTGNEKLFF
CDR3 DNA: TGTGCCAGCTCGTCTACAGGGAACGAAAAACTGTTTTTT